Described below is a single TCR beta chain sequence and its context. No cognate antigen has been identified for it. No base quality values were provided; no much bigger clone lies one nucleotide off. This entry belongs to a study of T cell responses to AZD1222 COVID-19 vaccine (dated by TCRdb to 2020 to 2023). Regarding the complete study: A total of just over 230 trial participants underwent TCR sequencing, of whom 200 to 220 had received two doses of AZD1222 and around 25 had received two doses of the MenACWY control vaccine. Trial participants were enrolled into age subgroups of 18-55, 56-69 and 70-plus years, which contained 148, 28 and 57 TCR-sequenced participants, respectively.

The CDR3 regions of human TCRbeta chains were analyzed by immunosequencing. The paper's processing steps were these. Repertoire TCRs were checked for matches against a reference library of SARS-CoV-2-specific TCRs that had been generated using the MIRA antigen-specificity platform. Breadth meant the fraction of unique TCRs that were SARS-CoV-2-associated, whereas depth meant the fraction of total T cells that were SARS-CoV-2-associated. Each spike-specific TCR was assigned to its reactive spike region and to a CD4 or CD8 class using the MIRA data. Log10-transformed breadth and depth values were compared by one-way ANOVA with Sidak's multiple comparisons tests. TCRdb limited this immuneACCESS table to in-frame rearrangements with V and J called. A share of clones is missing; checked studies link under half to unresolved V genes, and the rest is unexplained. V and J calls and clone size are those listed in that table; D and trimming were worked out from the DNA. For this sample there are 75,000 to 85,000 clones; 60% to 85% appear just once. Together, the top ten hold 27% of the sample.

After removal of 2 bases from V and 6 bases from J, the junction retains 5 bases not matched to a gene. The CDR3 spans 15 residues, from the cysteine through the phenylalanine. Only the CDR3 portion is preserved as DNA: 45 bases, with reading frame beginning at the first base. Via the germline V gene, CDR1 is MNHEY and CDR2 SVGEGT. The time point label on this specimen signifies: about 28 days (+/-7) after the second vaccine dose. The treatment or condition label, read with the paper, signifies: meningococcal conjugate vaccine given as trial control. The vaccinee samples were drawn from two UK trials, COV001 and COV002, one of which was a single-blind randomized controlled phase 2/3 trial testing AZD1222 (ChAdOx1 nCoV-19) in healthy adults. Trial participant PBMC samples were collected at day 0 and day 28 after the second dose for TCRbeta chain sequencing. What the work shows at the level of the full study, not this receptor alone: No day 14 peak-response samples were available, so repertoires were characterized only after the peak T cell response. Reportedly, close to half of the unique spike-specific TCRs recognized epitopes lying outside the regions that are mutated in the B.1.351 and B.1.1.7 variants. A significant rise in spike-specific TCR breadth and depth was observed after two AZD1222 doses relative to day 0 and relative to MenACWY recipients. The whole spike protein was spanned by vaccine-associated CD4 TCRs, and dominant responses were seen in regions 160-218 and 743-854. In the small 56-69-year group, the increase in depth fell short of significance, most likely because of low power. Conclusions about previously exposed vaccinees are limited because only six or seven AZD1222 recipients were SARS-CoV-2 seropositive at baseline. Most participants were white British and females outnumbered males, and the authors suggested that clonal diversity may have been underestimated.

Here the sequenced sample was peripheral blood, taken 28 days after the second dose of the MenACWY control vaccine. This sequence uses TRBV6-2 or TRBV6-3 and TRBJ2-1; TRBD2 lines up with 9 middle nucleotides. The origin of this receptor is an adult who received the MenACWY meningococcal vaccine as a control. The bases are TGTGCCAGCAGTTACGGCGCGGGGGGGCTCAATGAGCAGTTCTTC. This is translated as CASSYGAGGLNEQFF.